The 12 T cell receptor beta chains presented below share a single source sample, sequenced in a study of OX40 agonist ivuxolimab in advanced cancers. Repertoires were generated with immunoSEQ multiplex PCR, while TCRdb's copy carries only in-frame clones and drops some. The sample has about 88,000 clones, 80% to 90% seen once. Source: CD4+ or CD8+ T cells sorted from blood, taken in a trial of the OX40 agonist ivuxolimab. These receptors all stem from an adult with an advanced solid tumor such as melanoma, head and neck, liver or kidney cancer.

The genes are TRBV2 and TRBJ2-3, with TRBD2 identical over 7 bases. This CDR3 region has 13 residues. Germline CDR1 and CDR2: SNHLY and FYNNEI. The ends lost 8 bases at V and 4 bases at J; junction bases unmatched: 6. CDR3 sequence reads: CASSRGESDTQYF. The CDR3 DNA reads as TGTGCCAGCTCACGGGGGGAATCAGATACGCAGTATTTT. The full variable domain, in which reference TRBV2 and TRBJ2-3 provide the parts outside the CDR3, is EPEVTQTPSHQVTQMGQEVILRCVPISNHLYFYWYRQILGQKVEFLVSFYNNEISEKSEIFDDQFSVERPDGSNFTLKIRSTKLEDSAMYFCASSRGESDTQYFGPGTRLTVL.

The V gene is TRBV7-2, the J gene TRBJ2-1; D ambiguous. From germline, CDR1 is SGHTA and CDR2 FQGNSA. This CDR3 region has 16 residues. V dropped 2 bases and J dropped 7 bases, with 18 bases sitting between them. CDR3 sequence: CASSLILPSIWNEQFF. CDR3 DNA sequence: TGTGCCAGCAGCTTAATTCTCCCTTCAATTTGGAATGAGCAGTTCTTC.

This rearrangement joins TRBV6-6 to TRBJ2-2; D uncertain. Germline values: CDR1 MNHNY, CDR2 SVGAGI (reference sequence). CDR3 length: 14 residues. V was trimmed by 7 bases and J by 4 bases, leaving 13 bases between them. The CDR3 spells CASNQDQGTGELFF. CDR3 bases: TGTGCCAGCAATCAAGACCAAGGCACCGGGGAGCTGTTTTTT.

This clone appeared once. The rearrangement joins TRBV18 to TRBJ1-4, with D possibly matching TRBD1 (5 bases). V was cut by 1 base and J by 3 bases, with 9 bases left in between. This CDR3 is 15 amino acids long. The germline gives CDR1 KGHSH, CDR2 LQKENI. As DNA, the CDR3 is TGTGCCAGCTCACCACGCCAGGGACCTAATGAAAAACTGTTTTTT. This codes for CASSPRQGPNEKLFF. Filled out from reference TRBV18 and TRBJ1-4, the complete variable domain reads NAGVMQNPRHLVRRRGQEARLRCSPMKGHSHVYWYRQLPEEGLKFMVYLQKENIIDESGMPKERFSAEFPKEGPSILRIQQVVRGDSAAYFCASSPRQGPNEKLFFGSGTQLSVL.

This chain joins TRBV2 and TRBJ2-5; D call uncertain. V was trimmed by 6 bases and J by 1 base, leaving 9 bases between them. This CDR3 spans 13 amino acids. The germline V gene has CDR1 SNHLY and CDR2 FYNNEI. The CDR3 DNA follows: TGTGCCAGCAGGGTCCCCCCCCAAGAGACCCAGTACTTC. The encoded protein is CASRVPPQETQYF. The entire variable domain, with the rest obtained from reference TRBV2 and TRBJ2-5, is as follows: EPEVTQTPSHQVTQMGQEVILRCVPISNHLYFYWYRQILGQKVEFLVSFYNNEISEKSEIFDDQFSVERPDGSNFTLKIRSTKLEDSAMYFCASRVPPQETQYFGPGTRLLVL.

V gene TRBV19 combines with J gene TRBJ2-1; 10 nucleotides match TRBD2. Trimming took 7 bases from V and 0 from J; bases not matched to a gene: 3. This CDR3 region has 15 residues. Germline assignment: CDR1 LNHDA and CDR2 SQIVND (reference sequence). CDR3 residues: CASNRLAGSYNEQFF. CDR3 nucleotides: TGTGCCAGTAATCGACTAGCGGGCTCCTACAATGAGCAGTTCTTC.

J is TRBJ1-1 and V is TRBV29-1, with 8 positions matching TRBD1. CDR3 length equals 12 residues. Trimming took 6 bases from V and 4 from J; bases not matched to a gene: 4. CDR1 is SQVTM, CDR2 ANQGSEA, per germline. The CDR3 region is CSVVTGVTEAFF. The CDR3 DNA sequence: TGCAGCGTGGTGACAGGGGTCACTGAAGCTTTCTTT. Drawing the rest from reference TRBV29-1 and TRBJ1-1, the complete variable domain is SAVISQKPSRDICQRGTSLTIQCQVDSQVTMMFWYRQQPGQSLTLIATANQGSEATYESGFVIDKFPISRPNLTFSTLTVSNMSPEDSSIYLCSVVTGVTEAFFGQGTRLTVV.

The chain joins TRBV23-1 to TRBJ1-5; D uncertain. TRBV23-1 is an open reading frame, and its role is uncertain. This CDR3 has 19 amino acids. V lost 0 bases to trimming and J lost 1 base, with 19 bases between them. The CDR3 protein is CASSQSYPGRAVSNQPQHF. The CDR3 DNA sequence: TGCGCCAGCAGTCAATCATACCCCGGGAGGGCGGTAAGCAATCAGCCCCAGCATTTT.

This clone was picked up a small number of times. The chain is built from TRBV28 and TRBJ1-2, with D perhaps matching TRBD1 (6 bases). With 2 bases removed from V and 6 bases from J, the gap between germline ends came to 19 bases. Germline values: CDR1 MDHEN, CDR2 SYDVKM. This CDR3 spans 16 amino acids. CDR3: CASSLSPTGSSNGYTF. CDR3 nucleotides: TGTGCCAGCAGTTTAAGCCCCACAGGGAGCAGCAATGGCTACACCTTC.

This chain uses TRBV11-2 with TRBJ1-1; no firm D call. Germline V gene lookup returns CDR1 SGHAT and CDR2 FQNNGV. This CDR3 comprises 13 residues. The germline V and J ends were trimmed by 0 bases and 8 bases, with 10 bases remaining between them. The DNA of the CDR3 is TGTGCCAGCAGCTTAGATAGGCGTCAGGAAGCTTTCTTT. This sequence encodes CASSLDRRQEAFF.

This clone was detected only once. The gene calls are TRBV7-2 and TRBJ2-2; 11 bases match TRBD1. The CDR3 covers 14 residues. Germline V gene data show CDR1 as SGHTA and CDR2 as FQGNSA. With 10 bases clipped from V and 4 bases from J, the junction kept 5 bases outside the gene matches. The CDR3 loop reads CAKDRGPVTGELFF. The CDR3 region has the DNA TGTGCCAAGGACAGGGGGCCGGTCACCGGGGAGCTGTTTTTT.

V and J are TRBV7-2 and TRBJ2-5; D unclear. The CDR3 is made up of 14 amino acids. The V end was cut by 4 bases, the J end by 5 bases, with 14 bases between. Germline values: CDR1 SGHTA, CDR2 FQGNSA. The DNA of the CDR3 is TGTGCCAGCAGCTCCACGCGGATTCGGGAGACCCAGTACTTC. Its protein product is CASSSTRIRETQYF.